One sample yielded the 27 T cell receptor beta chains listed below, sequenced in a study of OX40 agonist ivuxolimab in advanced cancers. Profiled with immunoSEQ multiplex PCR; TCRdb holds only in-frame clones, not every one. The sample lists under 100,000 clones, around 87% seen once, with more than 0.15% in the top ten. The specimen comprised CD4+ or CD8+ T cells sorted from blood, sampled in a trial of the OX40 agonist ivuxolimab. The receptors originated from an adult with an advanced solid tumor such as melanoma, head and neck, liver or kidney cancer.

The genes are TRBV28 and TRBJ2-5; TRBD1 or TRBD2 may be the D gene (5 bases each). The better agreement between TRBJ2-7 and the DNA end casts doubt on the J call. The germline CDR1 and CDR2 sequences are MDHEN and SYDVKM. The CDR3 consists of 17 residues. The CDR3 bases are TGTGCCAGCAGTTTCAGTTGGGGCGGGCAAGGTGGCTACGAGCAGTACTTC. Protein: CASSFSWGGQGGYEQYF.

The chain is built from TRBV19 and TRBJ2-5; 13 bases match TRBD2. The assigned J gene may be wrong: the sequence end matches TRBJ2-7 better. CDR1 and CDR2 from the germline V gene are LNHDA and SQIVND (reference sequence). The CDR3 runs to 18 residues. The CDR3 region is CASSTSGTSGTKAYEQYF. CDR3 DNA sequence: TGTGCCAGTAGTACCTCAGGGACTAGCGGGACGAAGGCCTACGAGCAGTACTTC.

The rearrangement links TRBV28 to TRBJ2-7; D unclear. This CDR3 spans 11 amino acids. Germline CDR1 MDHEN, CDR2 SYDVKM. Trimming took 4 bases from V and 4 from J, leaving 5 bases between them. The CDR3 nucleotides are TGTGCCAGCAGTTCGTCTTACGAGCAGTACTTC. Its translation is CASSSSYEQYF.

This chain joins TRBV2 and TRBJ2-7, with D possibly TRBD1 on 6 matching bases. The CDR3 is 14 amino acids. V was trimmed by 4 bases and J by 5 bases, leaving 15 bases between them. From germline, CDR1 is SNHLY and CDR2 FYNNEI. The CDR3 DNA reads TGTGCCAGCAGTGTTAAGACAGGTTCCGACGAGCAGTACTTC. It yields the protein CASSVKTGSDEQYF.

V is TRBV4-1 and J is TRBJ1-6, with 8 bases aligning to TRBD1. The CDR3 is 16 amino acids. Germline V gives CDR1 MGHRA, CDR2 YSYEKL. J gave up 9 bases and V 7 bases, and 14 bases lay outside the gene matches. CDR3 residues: CASTIRIGRGPSPLHF. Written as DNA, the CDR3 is TGCGCCAGCACCATCCGGATCGGCAGGGGGCCTTCACCCCTCCACTTT.

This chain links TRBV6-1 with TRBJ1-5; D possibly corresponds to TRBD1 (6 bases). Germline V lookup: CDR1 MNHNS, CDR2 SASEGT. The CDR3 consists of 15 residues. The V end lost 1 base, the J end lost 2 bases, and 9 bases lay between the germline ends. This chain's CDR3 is CASSEVGGRNQPQHF. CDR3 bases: TGTGCCAGCAGTGAAGTGGGGGGGCGCAATCAGCCCCAGCATTTT.

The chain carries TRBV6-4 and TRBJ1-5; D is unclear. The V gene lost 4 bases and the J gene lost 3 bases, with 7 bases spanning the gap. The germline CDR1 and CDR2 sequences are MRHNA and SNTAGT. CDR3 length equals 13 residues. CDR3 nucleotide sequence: TGTGCCAGCAGTGTCGGATTCAATCAGCCCCAGCATTTT. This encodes CASSVGFNQPQHF.

In nucleotides, the CDR3 is TGCAGCGTTAATGCCAAAAACATTCAGTACTTC. Protein: CSVNAKNIQYF. This chain links TRBV29-1 with TRBJ2-4, with D hard to call. The CDR3 extends over 11 amino acids. Trimming removed 5 bases from V and 1 base from J, with 3 bases in between. Looked up from germline, CDR1 is SQVTM and CDR2 is ANQGSEA.

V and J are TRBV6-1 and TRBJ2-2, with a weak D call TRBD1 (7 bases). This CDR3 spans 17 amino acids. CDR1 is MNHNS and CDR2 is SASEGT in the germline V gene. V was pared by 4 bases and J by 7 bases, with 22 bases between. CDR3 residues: CASSVNLAGGIGGELFF. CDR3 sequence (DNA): TGTGCCAGCAGTGTAAACCTAGCAGGGGGGATCGGCGGGGAGCTGTTTTTT.

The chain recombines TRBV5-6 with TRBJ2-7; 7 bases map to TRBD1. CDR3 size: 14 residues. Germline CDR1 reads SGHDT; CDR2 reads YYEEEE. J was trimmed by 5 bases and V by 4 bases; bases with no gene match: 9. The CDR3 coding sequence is TGTGCCAGCAGCCCGACCAGGGGGACGGACGAGCAGTACTTC. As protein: CASSPTRGTDEQYF. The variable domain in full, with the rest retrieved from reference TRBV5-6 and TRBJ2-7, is DAGVTQSPTHLIKTRGQQVTLRCSPKSGHDTVSWYQQALGQGPQFIFQYYEEEERQRGNFPDRFSGHQFPNYSSELNVNALLLGDSALYLCASSPTRGTDEQYFGPGTRLTVT.

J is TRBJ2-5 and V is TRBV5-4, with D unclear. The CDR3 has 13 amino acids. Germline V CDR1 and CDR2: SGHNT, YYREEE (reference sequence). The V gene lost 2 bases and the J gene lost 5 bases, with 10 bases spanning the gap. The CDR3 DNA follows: TGTGCCAGCAGCTTTTTTATCGGCGAGACCCAGTACTTC. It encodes CASSFFIGETQYF. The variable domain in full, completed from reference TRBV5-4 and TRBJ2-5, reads ETGVTQSPTHLIKTRGQQVTLRCSSQSGHNTVSWYQQALGQGPQFIFQYYREEENGRGNFPPRFSGLQFPNYSSELNVNALELDDSALYLCASSFFIGETQYFGPGTRLLVL.

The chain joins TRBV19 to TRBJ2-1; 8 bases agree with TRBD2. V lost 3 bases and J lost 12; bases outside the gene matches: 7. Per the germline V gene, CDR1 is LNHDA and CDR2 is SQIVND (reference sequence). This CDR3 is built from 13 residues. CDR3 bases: TGTGCCAGTAGTATGATTGGCGGGGGGCGGCAGTTCTTC. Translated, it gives CASSMIGGGRQFF.

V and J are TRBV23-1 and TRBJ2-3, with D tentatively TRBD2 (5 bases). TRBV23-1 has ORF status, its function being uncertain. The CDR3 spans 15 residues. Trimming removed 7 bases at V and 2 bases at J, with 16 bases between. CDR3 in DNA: TGCGCCAGCACCCGGGGTCGAACCATCACAGATACGCAGTATTTT. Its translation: CASTRGRTITDTQYF.

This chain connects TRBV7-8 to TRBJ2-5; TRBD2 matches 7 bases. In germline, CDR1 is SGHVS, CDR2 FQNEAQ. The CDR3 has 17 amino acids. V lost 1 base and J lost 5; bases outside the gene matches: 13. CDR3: CASSLGRRTRRLETQYF. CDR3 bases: TGTGCCAGCAGCTTAGGGCGCAGGACTAGAAGACTTGAGACCCAGTACTTC.

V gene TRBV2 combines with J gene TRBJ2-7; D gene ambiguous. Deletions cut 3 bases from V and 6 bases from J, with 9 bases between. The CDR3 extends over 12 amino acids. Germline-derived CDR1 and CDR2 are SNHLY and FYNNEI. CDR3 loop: CASSDTPFEQYF. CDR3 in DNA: TGTGCCAGCAGTGACACGCCCTTCGAGCAGTACTTC.

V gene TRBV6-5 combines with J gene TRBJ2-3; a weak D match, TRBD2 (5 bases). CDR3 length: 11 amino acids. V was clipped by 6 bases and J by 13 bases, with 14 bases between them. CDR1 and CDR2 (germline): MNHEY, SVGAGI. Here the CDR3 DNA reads TGTGCCAGCAGAAGCGGATACACGGAGTATTTT. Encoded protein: CASRSGYTEYF.

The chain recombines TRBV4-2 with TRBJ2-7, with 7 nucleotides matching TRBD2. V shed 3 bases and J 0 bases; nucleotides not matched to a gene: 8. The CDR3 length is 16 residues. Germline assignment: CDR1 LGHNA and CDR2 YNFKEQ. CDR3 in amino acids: CASSQPSGQISYEQYF. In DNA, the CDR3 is TGTGCCAGCAGCCAGCCTAGCGGCCAAATCTCCTACGAGCAGTACTTC.

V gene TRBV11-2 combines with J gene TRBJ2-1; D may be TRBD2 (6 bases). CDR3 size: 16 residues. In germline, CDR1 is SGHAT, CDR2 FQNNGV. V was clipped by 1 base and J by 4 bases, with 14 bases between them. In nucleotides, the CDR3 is TGTGCCAGCAGCTTAGTGGCGGGAAGGGGTTACAATGAGCAGTTCTTC. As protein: CASSLVAGRGYNEQFF. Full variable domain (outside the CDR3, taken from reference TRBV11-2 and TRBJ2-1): EAGVAQSPRYKIIEKRQSVAFWCNPISGHATLYWYQQILGQGPKLLIQFQNNGVVDDSQLPKDRFSAERLKGVDSTLKIQPAKLEDSAVYLCASSLVAGRGYNEQFFGPGTRLTVL.

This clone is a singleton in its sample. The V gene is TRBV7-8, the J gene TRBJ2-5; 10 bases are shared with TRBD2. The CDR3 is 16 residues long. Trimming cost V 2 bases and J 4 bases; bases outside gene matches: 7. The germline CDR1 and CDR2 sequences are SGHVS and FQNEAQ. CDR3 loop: CASSLSSGRMAETQYF. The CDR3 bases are TGTGCCAGCAGCTTAAGTAGCGGGAGGATGGCAGAGACCCAGTACTTC.

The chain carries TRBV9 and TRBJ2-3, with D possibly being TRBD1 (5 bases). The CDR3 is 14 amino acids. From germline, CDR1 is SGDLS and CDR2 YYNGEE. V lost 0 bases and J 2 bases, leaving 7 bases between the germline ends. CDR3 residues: CASSVVGDTDTQYF. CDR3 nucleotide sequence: TGTGCCAGCAGCGTAGTAGGGGACACAGATACGCAGTATTTT.

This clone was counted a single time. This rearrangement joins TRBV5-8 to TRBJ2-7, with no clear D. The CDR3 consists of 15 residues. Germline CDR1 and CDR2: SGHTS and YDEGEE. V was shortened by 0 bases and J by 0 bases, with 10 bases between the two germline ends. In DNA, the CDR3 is TGTGCCAGCAGCTTGGGTCGCCGAATCTCCTACGAGCAGTACTTC. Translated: CASSLGRRISYEQYF. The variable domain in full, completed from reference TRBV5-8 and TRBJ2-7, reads EAGVTQSPTHLIKTRGQQATLRCSPISGHTSVYWYQQALGLGLQFLLWYDEGEERNRGNFPPRFSGRQFPNYSSELNVNALELEDSALYLCASSLGRRISYEQYFGPGTRLTVT.

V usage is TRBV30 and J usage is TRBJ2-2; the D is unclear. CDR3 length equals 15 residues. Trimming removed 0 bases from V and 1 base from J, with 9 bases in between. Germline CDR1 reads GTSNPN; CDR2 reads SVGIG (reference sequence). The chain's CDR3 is CAWSVRRLNTGELFF. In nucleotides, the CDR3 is TGTGCCTGGAGTGTACGTCGCCTGAACACCGGGGAGCTGTTTTTT.

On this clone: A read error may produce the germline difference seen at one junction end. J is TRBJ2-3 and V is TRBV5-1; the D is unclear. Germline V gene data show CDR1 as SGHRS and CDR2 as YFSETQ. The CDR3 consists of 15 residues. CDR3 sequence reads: CASRLGGRSTDTQYF. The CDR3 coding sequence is TGCGCCAGCAGATTGGGTGGACGGAGCACAGATACGCAGTATTTT. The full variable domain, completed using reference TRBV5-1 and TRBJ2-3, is KAGVTQTPRYLIKTRGQQVTLSCSPISGHRSVSWYQQTPGQGLQFLFEYFSETQRNKGNFPGRFSGRQFSNSRSEMNVSTLELGDSALYLCASRLGGRSTDTQYFGPGTRLTVL.

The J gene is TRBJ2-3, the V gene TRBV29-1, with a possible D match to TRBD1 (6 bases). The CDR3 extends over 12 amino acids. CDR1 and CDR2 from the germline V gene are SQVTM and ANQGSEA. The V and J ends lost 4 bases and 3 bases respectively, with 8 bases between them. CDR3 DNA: TGCAGCGTTGTACAGGGAACAGATACGCAGTATTTT. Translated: CSVVQGTDTQYF.

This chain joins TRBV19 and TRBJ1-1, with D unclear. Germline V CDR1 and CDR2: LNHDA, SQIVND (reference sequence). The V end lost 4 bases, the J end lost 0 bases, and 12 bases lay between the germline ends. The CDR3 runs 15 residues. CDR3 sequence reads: CASSTRPAMNTEAFF. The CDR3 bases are TGTGCCAGTAGTACCCGACCGGCCATGAACACTGAAGCTTTCTTT. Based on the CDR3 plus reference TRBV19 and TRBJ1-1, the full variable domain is DGGITQSPKYLFRKEGQNVTLSCEQNLNHDAMYWYRQDPGQGLRLIYYSQIVNDFQKGDIAEGYSVSREKKESFPLTVTSAQKNPTAFYLCASSTRPAMNTEAFFGQGTRLTVV.

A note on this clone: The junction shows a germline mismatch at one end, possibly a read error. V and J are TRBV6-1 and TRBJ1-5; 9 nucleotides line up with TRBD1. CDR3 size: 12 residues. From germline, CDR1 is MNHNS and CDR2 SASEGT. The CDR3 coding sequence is TGTGCCAGCAGAGAAGTTAACAGGGGGCTTCATTTT. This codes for CASREVNRGLHF.

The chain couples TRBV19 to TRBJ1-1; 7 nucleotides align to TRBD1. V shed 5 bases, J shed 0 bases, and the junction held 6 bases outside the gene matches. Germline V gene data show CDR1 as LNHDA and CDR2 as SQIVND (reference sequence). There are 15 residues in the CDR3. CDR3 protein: CASSAGQRMNTEAFF. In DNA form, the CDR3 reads TGTGCCAGTAGTGCGGGACAGAGGATGAACACTGAAGCTTTCTTT.